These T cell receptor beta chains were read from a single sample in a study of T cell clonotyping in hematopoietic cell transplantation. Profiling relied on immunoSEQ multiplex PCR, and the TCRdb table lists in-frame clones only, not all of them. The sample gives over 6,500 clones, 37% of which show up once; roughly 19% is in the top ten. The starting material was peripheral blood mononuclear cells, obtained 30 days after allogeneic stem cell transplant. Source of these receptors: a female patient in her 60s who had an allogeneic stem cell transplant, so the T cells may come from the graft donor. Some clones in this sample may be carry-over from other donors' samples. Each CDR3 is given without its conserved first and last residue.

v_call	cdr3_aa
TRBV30	AWSVLSGQPQH
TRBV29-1	SVSSGAGNQPQH
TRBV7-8	ASSPQRPEEAF
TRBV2	ASSSDRGDSPLH
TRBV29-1	SVTPTGGNEQY
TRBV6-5	ASSQGQDYGYT
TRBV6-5	ASSFQDFGYEQY
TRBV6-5	ASTDPGTGFEQY
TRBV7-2	ASSLGGVTQDYGYT
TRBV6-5	ASSYSQGGSEAF
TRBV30	AWSVPGLVNEQY
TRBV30	AADGELSYEQY
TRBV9	ASSQTGESAQH
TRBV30	AWRRGPGMGYT
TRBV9	ASSAAGRLGTQY
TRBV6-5	ASSQDRANTEAF
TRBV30	AWARGTVYEQY
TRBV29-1	SVGTGGEREKLF
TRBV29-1	SVRGYQETQY
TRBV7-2	ASSPRASTTAGELF
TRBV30	AWSRMAVRGEQY
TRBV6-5	ASSYRGMAGELF
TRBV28	ASSLGLYNPQDTQY
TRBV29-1	SVLTGDYGYT
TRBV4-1	ASSSRTGSYEQY
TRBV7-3	ASSLGGGAMYEQF
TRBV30	AWSGPSGVSF
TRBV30	AWRFGQGQKLF
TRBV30	AWIKYRGMNTEAF
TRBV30	AWQTRDSSYEQY
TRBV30	AWSVHEGLEKLF
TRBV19	ASQQGATEAF
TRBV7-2	ASSLSGGTEAF
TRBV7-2	ASSPRFASEAF
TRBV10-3	AISEPRQGNYGYT
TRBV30	AWSGLPSSTDTQY
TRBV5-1	ASSLAGEYEQY
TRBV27	ASSSTGTGSYEQY
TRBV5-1	ASSPSRQQETQY
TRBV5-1	ASSYRDQQETQY
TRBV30	AWRRQPNSPLH